The source of this T cell receptor (beta chain) is a study of T cells in Graves' hyperthyroidism and ophthalmopathy. Orbital computed tomography, thyroid ultrasound, serum thyroxine and TRAb, and clinical symptoms together informed the diagnoses. PBMCs were obtained from roughly 10 ml fresh peripheral blood. This clonotype was observed many times. As yet, its antigen is unknown. Notes on the study in general: Peripheral blood also featured most of the thyroid clonotypes expanded above 0.001. In the analysis, a 13 V-J model separated ophthalmopathy from stable hyperthyroidism.

J lost 5 bases, V lost 6 bases, and 13 bases had no gene match. This CDR3 has 16 amino acids. Amplification of TCR beta CDR3 regions used RNA as the template. The HTBI primer set served for first-round RT-PCR of the TCR CDR3. Using its own MiXCR run on the multiplex PCR reads, TCRdb lists one record per CDR3 protein. The sample holds a few hundred thousand distinct CDR3 sequences, roughly 15% seen once. The sequencing input was blood. This clonotype was obtained from a woman aged 25-40 years with Graves' ophthalmopathy. The chain carries TRBV12-3 or TRBV12-4 and TRBJ2-5; 9 bases match TRBD2. The CDR3 region has the DNA TGTGCCAGCAGCGCGTCTTGGCGGGGGGGCCCCGAGACCCAGTACTTC. Amino acid sequence: CASSASWRGGPETQYF.